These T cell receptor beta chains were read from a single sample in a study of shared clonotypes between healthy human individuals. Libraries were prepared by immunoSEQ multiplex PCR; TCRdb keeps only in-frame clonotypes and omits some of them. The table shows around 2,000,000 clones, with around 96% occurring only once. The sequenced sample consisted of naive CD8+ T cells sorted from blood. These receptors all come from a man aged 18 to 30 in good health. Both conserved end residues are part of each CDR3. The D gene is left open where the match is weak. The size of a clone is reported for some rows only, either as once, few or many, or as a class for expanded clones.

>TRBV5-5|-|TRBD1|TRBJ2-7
CASSGPPGTGVYEQYF
TGTGCCAGCAGCGGACCCCCCGGGACAGGGGTCTACGAGCAGTACTTC
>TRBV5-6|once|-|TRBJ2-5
CASSPYVAEETQYF
TGTGCCAGCAGCCCATATGTAGCGGAAGAGACCCAGTACTTC
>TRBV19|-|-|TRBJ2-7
CASSSGAYEQYF
TGTGCCAGTAGTTCCGGGGCCTACGAGCAGTACTTC
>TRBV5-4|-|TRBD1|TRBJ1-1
CASSSGRGLATEAFF
TGTGCCAGCAGTTCGGGTAGGGGGCTGGCCACTGAAGCTTTCTTT
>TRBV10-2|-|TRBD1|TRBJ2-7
CASSDDRETHEQYF
TGCGCCAGCAGTGATGACAGGGAAACCCACGAGCAGTACTTC
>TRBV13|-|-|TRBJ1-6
CASSLGGVPNSPLHF
TGTGCCAGCAGCTTAGGGGGGGTACCAAATTCACCCCTCCACTTT
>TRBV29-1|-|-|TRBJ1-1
CSLDSNTEAFF
TGCAGCTTGGACAGTAACACTGAAGCTTTCTTT
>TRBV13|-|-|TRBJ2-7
CASSFGYEQYF
TGTGCCAGCAGCTTTGGTTACGAGCAGTACTTC
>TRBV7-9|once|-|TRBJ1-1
CASSLGGQAEAFF
TGTGCCAGCAGCTTAGGGGGCCAGGCTGAAGCTTTCTTT
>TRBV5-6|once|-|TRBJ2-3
CASSSGPYTQYF
TGTGCCAGCAGCTCAGGACCCTATACGCAGTATTTT
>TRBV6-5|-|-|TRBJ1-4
CASSYSMLGAPLFF
TGTGCCAGCAGTTACTCGATGCTCGGGGCTCCACTGTTTTTT
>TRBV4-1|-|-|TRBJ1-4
CASSQLPPGGEKLFF
TGCGCCAGCAGCCAACTCCCTCCCGGGGGAGAAAAACTGTTTTTT
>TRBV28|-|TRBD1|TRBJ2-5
CASSFPSQGFIGETQYF
TGTGCCAGCAGTTTCCCATCACAGGGGTTCATAGGAGAGACCCAGTACTTC
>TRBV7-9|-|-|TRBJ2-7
CASSLFRGHAPYEQYF
TGTGCCAGCAGCTTATTTAGGGGCCACGCACCCTACGAGCAGTACTTC
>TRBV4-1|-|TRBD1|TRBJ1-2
CASSLTKRTGQTYGYTF
TGCGCCAGCAGCCTCACAAAACGGACAGGACAAACGTATGGCTACACCTTC
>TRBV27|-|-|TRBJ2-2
CAIGFSNTGELFF
TGTGCCATCGGGTTTTCGAACACCGGGGAGCTGTTTTTT
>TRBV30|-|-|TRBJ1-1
CAWGISAFTEAFF
TGTGCCTGGGGCATTAGTGCCTTCACTGAAGCTTTCTTT
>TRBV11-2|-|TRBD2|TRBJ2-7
CASSLALAGDAYEQYF
TGTGCCAGCAGCTTAGCCTTAGCGGGGGACGCCTACGAGCAGTACTTC
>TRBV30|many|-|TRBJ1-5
CAWSGGGNQPQHF
TGTGCCTGGAGTGGTGGAGGAAATCAGCCCCAGCATTTT
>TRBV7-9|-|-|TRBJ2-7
CASSLAQGEQYF
TGTGCCAGCAGCTTAGCGCAAGGGGAGCAGTACTTC
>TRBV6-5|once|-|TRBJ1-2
CASSYSNGGYYGYTF
TGTGCCAGCAGTTACTCGAATGGCGGCTACTATGGCTACACCTTC
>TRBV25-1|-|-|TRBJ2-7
CASSAVGEQYF
TGTGCCAGCAGTGCGGTTGGCGAGCAGTACTTC